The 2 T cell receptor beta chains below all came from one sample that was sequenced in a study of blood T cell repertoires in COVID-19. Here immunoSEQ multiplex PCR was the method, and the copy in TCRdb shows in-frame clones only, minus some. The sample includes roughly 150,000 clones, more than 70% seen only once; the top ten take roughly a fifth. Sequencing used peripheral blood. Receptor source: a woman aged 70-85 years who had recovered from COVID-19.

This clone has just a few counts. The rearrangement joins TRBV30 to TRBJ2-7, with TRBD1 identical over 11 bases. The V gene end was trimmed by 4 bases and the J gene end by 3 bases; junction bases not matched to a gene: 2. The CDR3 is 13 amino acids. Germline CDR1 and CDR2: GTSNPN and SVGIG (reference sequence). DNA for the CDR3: TGTGCCTGGACGGGACAGGGGGACTACGAGCAGTACTTC. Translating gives CAWTGQGDYEQYF.

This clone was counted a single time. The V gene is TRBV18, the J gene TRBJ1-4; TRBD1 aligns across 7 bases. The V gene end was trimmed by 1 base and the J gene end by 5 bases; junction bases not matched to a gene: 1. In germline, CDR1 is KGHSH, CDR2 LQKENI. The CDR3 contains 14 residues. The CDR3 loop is CASSPRRGNEKLFF. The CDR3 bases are TGTGCCAGCTCACCACGCAGGGGGAATGAAAAACTGTTTTTT. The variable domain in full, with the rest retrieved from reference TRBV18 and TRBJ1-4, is NAGVMQNPRHLVRRRGQEARLRCSPMKGHSHVYWYRQLPEEGLKFMVYLQKENIIDESGMPKERFSAEFPKEGPSILRIQQVVRGDSAAYFCASSPRRGNEKLFFGSGTQLSVL.